This T cell receptor beta chain originates from a study of cytomegalovirus exposure and HLA in healthy donors. Germline V CDR1 and CDR2: MNHNS, SASEGT. The ends lost 7 bases at V and 7 bases at J; junction bases unmatched: 5. This CDR3 contains 13 residues. Clones were sequenced by immunoSEQ multiplex PCR, and TCRdb holds only the in-frame ones, with some missing. The table includes some 90,000 clones, roughly 96% detected once. This sequence was found in a man younger than 35 in good health and CMV-seronegative. The rearrangement uses TRBV6-1 and TRBJ1-5; 9 nucleotides agree with TRBD1. The sequenced material came from PBMCs. The CDR3 reads CASNRQGGQPQHF. CDR3 nucleotide sequence: TGTGCCAGCAACCGACAGGGGGGACAGCCCCAGCATTTT.